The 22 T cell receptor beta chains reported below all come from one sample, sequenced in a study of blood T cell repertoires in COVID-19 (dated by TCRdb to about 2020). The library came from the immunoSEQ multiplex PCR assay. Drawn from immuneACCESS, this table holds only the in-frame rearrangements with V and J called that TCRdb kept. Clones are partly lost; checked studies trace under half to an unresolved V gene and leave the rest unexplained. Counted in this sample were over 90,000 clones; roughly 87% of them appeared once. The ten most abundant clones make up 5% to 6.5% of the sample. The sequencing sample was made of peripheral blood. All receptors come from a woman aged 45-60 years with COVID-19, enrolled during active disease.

CDR3 protein: CASSQEAGQGTNYGYTF. Here the CDR3 DNA reads TGTGCCAGCAGCCAAGAAGCTGGACAGGGCACTAACTATGGCTACACCTTC. This chain links TRBV4-2 with TRBJ1-2; 8 nucleotides match TRBD1. J lost 0 bases, V lost 0 bases, and 6 bases had no gene match. Per germline, CDR1 LGHNA and CDR2 YNFKEQ. The CDR3 has 17 amino acids.

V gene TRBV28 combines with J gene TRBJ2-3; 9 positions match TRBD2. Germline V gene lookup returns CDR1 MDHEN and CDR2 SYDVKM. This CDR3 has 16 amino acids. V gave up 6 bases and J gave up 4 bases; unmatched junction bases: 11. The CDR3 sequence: CASSPGGGVAADTQYF. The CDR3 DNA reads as TGTGCCAGCAGCCCTGGCGGGGGGGTGGCTGCAGATACGCAGTATTTT.

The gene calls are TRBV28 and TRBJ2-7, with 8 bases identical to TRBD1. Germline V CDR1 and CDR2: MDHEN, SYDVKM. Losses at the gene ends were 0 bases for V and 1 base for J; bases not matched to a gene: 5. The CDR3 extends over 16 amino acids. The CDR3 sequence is CASSLWGTGVSYEQYF. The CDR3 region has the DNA TGTGCCAGCAGTTTATGGGGGACAGGAGTTTCCTACGAGCAGTACTTC.

CDR3 residues: CASSILDRGPLEAFF. The CDR3, as DNA: TGTGCCAGCAGCATTCTGGACAGGGGTCCGCTTGAGGCTTTCTTT. J is TRBJ1-1 and V is TRBV11-2, with 9 bases aligning to TRBD1. The CDR3 totals 15 residues. Trimming removed 5 bases from V and 11 bases from J; junction bases left unmatched: 15. Per the germline V gene, CDR1 is SGHAT and CDR2 is FQNNGV.

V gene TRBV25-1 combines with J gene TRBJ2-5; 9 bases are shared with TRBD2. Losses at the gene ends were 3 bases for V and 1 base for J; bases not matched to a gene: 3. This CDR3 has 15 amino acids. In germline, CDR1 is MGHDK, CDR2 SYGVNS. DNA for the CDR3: TGTGCCAGCAGTGATGCTAGCGGGGCCCAAGAGACCCAGTACTTC. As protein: CASSDASGAQETQYF.

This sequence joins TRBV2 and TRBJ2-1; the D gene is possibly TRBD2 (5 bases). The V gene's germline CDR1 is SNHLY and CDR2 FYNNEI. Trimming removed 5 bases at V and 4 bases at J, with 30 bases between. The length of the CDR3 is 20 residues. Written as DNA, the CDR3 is TGTGCCAGCAGTCTGGGCCAAAAATTACGATTTACGGGGATTTACAATGAGCAGTTCTTC. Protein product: CASSLGQKLRFTGIYNEQFF.

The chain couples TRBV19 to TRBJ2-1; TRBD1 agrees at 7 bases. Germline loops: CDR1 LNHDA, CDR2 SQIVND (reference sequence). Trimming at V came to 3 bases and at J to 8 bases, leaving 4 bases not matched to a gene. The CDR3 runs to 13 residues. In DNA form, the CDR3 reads TGTGCCAGTAGTATGGGACAGATCCATGAGCAGTTCTTC. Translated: CASSMGQIHEQFF.

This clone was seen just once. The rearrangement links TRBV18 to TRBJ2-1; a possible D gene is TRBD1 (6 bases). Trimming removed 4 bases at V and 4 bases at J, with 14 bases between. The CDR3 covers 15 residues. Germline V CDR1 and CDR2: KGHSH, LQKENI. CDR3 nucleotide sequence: TGTGCCAGCTCACTCGCGACAGGACCATACAATGAGCAGTTCTTC. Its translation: CASSLATGPYNEQFF. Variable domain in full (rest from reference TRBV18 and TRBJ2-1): NAGVMQNPRHLVRRRGQEARLRCSPMKGHSHVYWYRQLPEEGLKFMVYLQKENIIDESGMPKERFSAEFPKEGPSILRIQQVVRGDSAAYFCASSLATGPYNEQFFGPGTRLTVL.

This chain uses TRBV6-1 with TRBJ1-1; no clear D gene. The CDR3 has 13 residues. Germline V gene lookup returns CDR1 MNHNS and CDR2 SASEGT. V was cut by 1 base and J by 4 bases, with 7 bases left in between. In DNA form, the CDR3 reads TGTGCCAGCAGTGAAGTGACAATCACTGAAGCTTTCTTT. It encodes CASSEVTITEAFF.

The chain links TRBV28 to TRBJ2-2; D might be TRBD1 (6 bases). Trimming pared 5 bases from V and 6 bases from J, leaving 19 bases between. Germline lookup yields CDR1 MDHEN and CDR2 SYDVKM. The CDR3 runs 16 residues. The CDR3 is CASSPQGSWGPGELFF. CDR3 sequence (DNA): TGTGCCAGCAGTCCGCAGGGGTCGTGGGGTCCCGGGGAGCTGTTTTTT.

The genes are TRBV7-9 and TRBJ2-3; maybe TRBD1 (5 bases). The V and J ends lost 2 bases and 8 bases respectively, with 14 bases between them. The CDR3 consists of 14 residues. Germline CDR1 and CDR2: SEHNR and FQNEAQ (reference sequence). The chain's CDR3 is CASSLKGRLLTQYF. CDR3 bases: TGTGCCAGCAGCTTAAAGGGGCGGCTTCTTACGCAGTATTTT. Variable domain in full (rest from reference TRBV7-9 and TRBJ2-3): DTGVSQNPRHKITKRGQNVTFRCDPISEHNRLYWYRQTLGQGPEFLTYFQNEAQLEKSRLLSDRFSAERPKGSFSTLEIQRTEQGDSAMYLCASSLKGRLLTQYFGPGTRLTVL.

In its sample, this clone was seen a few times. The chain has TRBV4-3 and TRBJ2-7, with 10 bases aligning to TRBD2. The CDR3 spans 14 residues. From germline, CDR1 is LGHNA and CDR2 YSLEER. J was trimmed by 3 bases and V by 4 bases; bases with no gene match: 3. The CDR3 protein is CASSPRTSGYEQYF. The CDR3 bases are TGCGCCAGCAGCCCGCGGACTAGCGGCTACGAGCAGTACTTC.

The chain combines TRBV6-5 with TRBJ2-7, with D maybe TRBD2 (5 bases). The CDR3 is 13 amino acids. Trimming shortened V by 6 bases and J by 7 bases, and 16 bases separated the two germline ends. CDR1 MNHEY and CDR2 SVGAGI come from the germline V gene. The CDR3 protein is CASRPPGVLEQYF. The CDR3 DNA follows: TGTGCCAGCAGACCCCCCGGGGTTTTAGAGCAGTACTTC.

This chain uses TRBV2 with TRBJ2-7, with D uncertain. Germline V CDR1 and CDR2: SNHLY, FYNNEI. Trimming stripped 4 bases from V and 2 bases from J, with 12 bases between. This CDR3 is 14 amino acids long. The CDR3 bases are TGTGCCAGCAGTGGTCAGGTCCTAACCTACGAGCAGTACTTC. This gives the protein CASSGQVLTYEQYF.

The CDR3: CSVEVEGAVQETQYF. The CDR3 DNA reads TGCAGCGTTGAAGTGGAGGGGGCCGTCCAAGAGACCCAGTACTTC. This rearrangement joins TRBV29-1 to TRBJ2-5; D might be TRBD1 (7 bases). V was trimmed by 1 base and J by 1 base, leaving 13 bases between them. Germline CDR1 SQVTM, CDR2 ANQGSEA. This CDR3 is built from 15 residues.

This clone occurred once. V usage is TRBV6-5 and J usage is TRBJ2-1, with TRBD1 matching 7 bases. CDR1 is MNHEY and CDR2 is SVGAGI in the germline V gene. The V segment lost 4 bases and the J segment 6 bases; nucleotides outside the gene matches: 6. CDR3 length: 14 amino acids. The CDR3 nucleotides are TGTGCCAGCAGTTGGGGGACAGTTGCCAATGAGCAGTTCTTC. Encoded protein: CASSWGTVANEQFF.

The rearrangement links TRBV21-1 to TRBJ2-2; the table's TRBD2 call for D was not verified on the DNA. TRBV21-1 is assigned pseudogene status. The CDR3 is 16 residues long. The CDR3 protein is CRPAPPGLGLTGELFF. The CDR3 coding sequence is TGTCGTCCCGCACCCCCTGGACTAGGCCTCACCGGGGAGCTGTTTTTT.

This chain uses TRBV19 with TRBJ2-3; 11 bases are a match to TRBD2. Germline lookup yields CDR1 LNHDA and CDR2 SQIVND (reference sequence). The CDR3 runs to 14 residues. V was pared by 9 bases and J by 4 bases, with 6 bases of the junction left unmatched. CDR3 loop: CASNSGGASDTQYF. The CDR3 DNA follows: TGTGCCAGCAATAGCGGGGGGGCCTCAGATACGCAGTATTTT.

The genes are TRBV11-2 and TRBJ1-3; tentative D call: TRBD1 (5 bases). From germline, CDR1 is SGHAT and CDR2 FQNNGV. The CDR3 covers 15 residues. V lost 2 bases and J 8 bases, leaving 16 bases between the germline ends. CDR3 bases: TGTGCCAGCAGCTTAACCTGGGACCGGGGGGACACCATATATTTT. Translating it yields CASSLTWDRGDTIYF. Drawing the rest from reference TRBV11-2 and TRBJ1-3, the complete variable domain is EAGVAQSPRYKIIEKRQSVAFWCNPISGHATLYWYQQILGQGPKLLIQFQNNGVVDDSQLPKDRFSAERLKGVDSTLKIQPAKLEDSAVYLCASSLTWDRGDTIYFGEGSWLTVV.

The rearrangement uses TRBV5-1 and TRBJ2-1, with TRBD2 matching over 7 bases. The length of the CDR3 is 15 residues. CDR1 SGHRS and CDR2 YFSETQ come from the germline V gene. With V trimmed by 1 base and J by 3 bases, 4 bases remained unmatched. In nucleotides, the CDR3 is TGCGCCAGCAGCTTGTCTCCGGGAGGCTACAATGAGCAGTTCTTC. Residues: CASSLSPGGYNEQFF.

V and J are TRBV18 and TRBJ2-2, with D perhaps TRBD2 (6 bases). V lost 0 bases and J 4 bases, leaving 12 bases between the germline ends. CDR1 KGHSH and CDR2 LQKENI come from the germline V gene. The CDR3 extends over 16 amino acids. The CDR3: CASSPPRGRGTGELFF. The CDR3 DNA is TGTGCCAGCTCACCACCCCGGGGGAGAGGCACCGGGGAGCTGTTTTTT.

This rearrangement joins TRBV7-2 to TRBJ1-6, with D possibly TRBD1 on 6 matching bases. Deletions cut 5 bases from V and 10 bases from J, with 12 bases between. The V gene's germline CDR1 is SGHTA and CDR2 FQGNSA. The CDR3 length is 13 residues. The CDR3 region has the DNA TGTGCCAGCAGCGCACAGGGTGGCTCACCCCTCCACTTT. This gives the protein CASSAQGGSPLHF. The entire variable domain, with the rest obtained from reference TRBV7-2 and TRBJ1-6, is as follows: GAGVSQSPSNKVTEKGKDVELRCDPISGHTALYWYRQSLGQGLEFLIYFQGNSAPDKSGLPSDRFSAERTGGSVSTLTIQRTQQEDSAVYLCASSAQGGSPLHFGNGTRLTVT.